The 16 T cell receptor beta chains presented below share a single source sample, sequenced in a study of spatial heterogeneity in lung cancer. The study, taken as a whole, reports: How many expanded intratumoral alpha and beta TCRs were present tracked the tumor mutation count, which was a count of nonsynonymous mutations.

The time point denotes: sample taken at primary tumor resection. One entry per CDR3 protein results from TCRdb running MiXCR on the 5' RACE reads. Among about 3,000 distinct CDR3 sequences listed, over 5% were seen once. Their antigen targets remain unknown. Material: lung tumor tissue, obtained at surgery. The source of these receptors is a male donor with early-stage non-small cell lung cancer.

This clonotype was observed a few times. The chain is built from TRBV29-1 and TRBJ2-7; D is perhaps TRBD1 (5 bases). There are 13 residues in the CDR3. Germline V gene sequence: CDR1 SQVTM, CDR2 ANQGSEA. The ends were cut back, 7 bases at V and 3 bases at J, with 16 bases in the middle. CDR3 nucleotides: TGCAGCGCTGGGGCAGCCACCCACTACGAGCAGTACTTC. Translated: CSAGAATHYEQYF.

This clonotype was counted at least ten times. The chain uses TRBV7-9 and TRBJ2-3, with 8 bases matching TRBD2. Trimming at V came to 1 base and at J to 4 bases, leaving 16 bases not matched to a gene. The CDR3 loop spans 19 amino acids. The germline gives CDR1 SEHNR, CDR2 FQNEAQ (reference sequence). Written as DNA, the CDR3 is TGTGCCAGCAGCTTAGTTTATGTCGATAGCGGGGCCTCTTCAGATACGCAGTATTTT. Translated, it gives CASSLVYVDSGASSDTQYF.

This clonotype ranks as medium-sized. This chain connects TRBV6-6 to TRBJ1-6, with D unclear. This CDR3 spans 19 amino acids. V lost 2 bases to trimming and J lost 2 bases, with 19 bases between them. Germline lookup yields CDR1 MNHNY and CDR2 SVGAGI (reference sequence). CDR3 sequence (DNA): TGTGCCAGCAGTTACCCCCCCGACCGGCAAGGCACCTATAATTCACCCCTCCACTTT. Residues: CASSYPPDRQGTYNSPLHF.

By share, this clonotype counts as medium-sized. The CDR3 is CASTLPPMTGNTIYF. As DNA, the CDR3 is TGTGCCAGCACCCTTCCGCCCATGACGGGAAACACCATATATTTT. The V and J genes are TRBV6-1 and TRBJ1-3; no firm D call. CDR3 length: 15 amino acids. The ends were cut back, 7 bases at V and 4 bases at J, with 17 bases in the middle. In germline, CDR1 is MNHNS, CDR2 SASEGT.

This clonotype was seen at least ten times. This chain joins TRBV27 and TRBJ2-1; 9 bases are shared with TRBD1. The V and J ends lost 8 bases and 12 bases, in that order; junction bases with no gene match: 5. Germline CDR1 and CDR2: MNHEY and SMNVEV (reference sequence). This CDR3 spans 11 amino acids. The CDR3 region is CASRLGQGQFF. The CDR3 nucleotides are TGTGCCAGCCGTCTGGGACAGGGGCAGTTCTTC.

This clonotype appeared a few times. The V gene is TRBV10-3, the J gene TRBJ2-7, with TRBD2 matching over 11 bases. The V segment lost 6 bases and the J segment 6 bases; nucleotides outside the gene matches: 1. The CDR3 totals 12 residues. Per germline, CDR1 ENHRY and CDR2 SYGVKD. CDR3 amino acids: CAIRGLAAEQYF. In nucleotides, the CDR3 is TGTGCCATCAGGGGACTAGCGGCCGAGCAGTACTTC.

This clonotype was found many times. The rearrangement joins TRBV5-4 to TRBJ2-4; D is ambiguous. The V gene lost 0 bases and the J gene lost 2 bases, with 9 bases spanning the gap. Germline CDR1 SGHNT, CDR2 YYREEE (reference sequence). The CDR3 totals 15 residues. CDR3 amino acids: CASSLVGSPKNIQYF. The CDR3 coding sequence is TGTGCCAGCAGCTTGGTGGGGTCTCCCAAAAACATTCAGTACTTC.

The count of this clonotype is one. The V gene is TRBV27, the J gene TRBJ2-1; 12 bases line up with TRBD2. With 8 bases clipped from V and 6 bases from J, the junction kept 2 bases outside the gene matches. Germline V gene sequence: CDR1 MNHEY, CDR2 SMNVEV (reference sequence). The CDR3 contains 13 residues. The CDR3 protein is CASRLAGANEQFF. The CDR3 DNA reads TGTGCCAGCCGACTAGCGGGAGCCAATGAGCAGTTCTTC.

This clonotype was counted many times. The chain employs TRBV27 and TRBJ2-5; 12 nucleotides match TRBD2. From germline, CDR1 is MNHEY and CDR2 SMNVEV (reference sequence). The CDR3 covers 17 residues. The V segment lost 5 bases and the J segment 5 bases; nucleotides outside the gene matches: 12. The CDR3 DNA reads as TGTGCCAGCAGTCCCGGGACTAGCGGGCCGTGGGCGGAGACCCAGTACTTC. Its translation is CASSPGTSGPWAETQYF.

This clonotype was observed a handful of times. The rearrangement joins TRBV12-3 or TRBV12-4 to TRBJ2-2; the match to TRBD2 covers 9 bases. V trimming: 0 bases; J trimming: 3 bases; junction bases outside the gene matches: 5. The CDR3 consists of 17 residues. The DNA of the CDR3 is TGTGCCAGCAGTTTAGCGCGCCTAGCGGGACACACCGGGGAGCTGTTTTTT. Its translation is CASSLARLAGHTGELFF.

By sample fraction, this clonotype is medium-sized. The V and J genes are TRBV7-9 and TRBJ2-2; possible D gene TRBD1, 6 bases. Germline V gene data show CDR1 as SEHNR and CDR2 as FQNEAQ (reference sequence). The CDR3 spans 14 residues. V dropped 7 bases and J dropped 6 bases, with 15 bases sitting between them. Here the CDR3 DNA reads TGTGCCAGCAACCTGGACAGAGACCCCGGGGAGCTGTTTTTT. It yields the protein CASNLDRDPGELFF.

This clonotype was detected many times. The chain combines TRBV2 with TRBJ2-7; no clear D gene. The germline V gene encodes CDR1 SNHLY and CDR2 FYNNEI. The CDR3 covers 11 residues. V was cut by 6 bases and J by 6 bases, with 9 bases left in between. CDR3 sequence reads: CASRVTGEQYF. The CDR3 nucleotides read TGTGCCAGCAGGGTGACCGGCGAGCAGTACTTC.

In this sample, this clonotype turned up many times. This chain connects TRBV12-3 or TRBV12-4 to TRBJ2-5, with TRBD1 identical over 10 bases. Losses at the gene ends were 8 bases for V and 5 bases for J; bases not matched to a gene: 8. This CDR3 has 14 residues. The CDR3 region has the DNA TGTGCCAGCGCCGGGACAGGGGTTTGGGAGACCCAGTACTTC. As protein: CASAGTGVWETQYF.

This clonotype was counted at least ten times. V usage is TRBV10-3 and J usage is TRBJ2-3; no clear D. The CDR3 sequence is 12 residues long. Per germline, CDR1 ENHRY and CDR2 SYGVKD. Trimming stripped 3 bases from V and 3 bases from J, with 4 bases between. The CDR3 region has the DNA TGTGCCATCAGTGAAGGTACAGATACGCAGTATTTT. This codes for CAISEGTDTQYF.

This clonotype counts as medium-sized. CDR3 nucleotide sequence: TGTGCCAGTACGGAGTGGGTCGGGGGCTCCTATAATTCACCCCTCCACTTT. This sequence encodes CASTEWVGGSYNSPLHF. The chain employs TRBV19 and TRBJ1-6; possibly TRBD1 for D (5 bases). V was cut by 7 bases and J by 0 bases, with 16 bases left in between. Germline values: CDR1 LNHDA, CDR2 SQIVND (reference sequence). The CDR3 is 17 residues long.

Ten or more counts support this clonotype. The CDR3 spells CSATADNTYEQYF. The CDR3 DNA follows: TGCAGCGCGACAGCAGATAATACCTACGAGCAGTACTTC. The chain combines TRBV29-1 with TRBJ2-7; D may be TRBD1 (5 bases). Trimming took 7 bases from V and 2 from J, leaving 15 bases between them. Germline V gene lookup returns CDR1 SQVTM and CDR2 ANQGSEA. CDR3 length equals 13 residues.